The clone carrying this T cell receptor beta chain has just one count. What it binds is unknown. These data are taken from a study of CD8+ T cells in alopecia areata. In the study overall: The study gave treated patients oral tofacitinib at 5 to 10 mg twice daily. Once tofacitinib had been taken for 6 to 18 months, 6 months off drug followed. Study outcomes and limitations: There were many expanded lesional clones persisting in scalp and blood during tofacitinib. It was lesional scalp, especially alopecia totalis/universalis, that showed higher clonality than normal scalp.

cDNA prepared by RNA extraction and subsequent reverse transcription served as the template for sequencing. Data came from immunoSEQ multiplex PCR; TCRdb stores just in-frame clones and leaves some out. In the table there are over 95,000 clones, around 54% of which are singletons. As to treatment: oral pan-JAK inhibitor, 5-10 mg twice daily. The clonotype was recovered from a human donor with alopecia areata. The sequencing used CD4+ T cells sorted from blood, collected at week 24, from a patient treated with tofacitinib.

DNA of the CDR3: TGCGCCAGCCCGCCAACCGGGGCCCATGGCGCGGTAGATACGCAGTATTTT. Its protein product is CASPPTGAHGAVDTQYF. The J gene is TRBJ2-3, the V gene TRBV4-1; TRBD1 or TRBD2 may be the D gene (5 bases each). The germline V gene encodes CDR1 MGHRA and CDR2 YSYEKL. This CDR3 has 17 amino acids. V lost 8 bases, J lost 5 bases, and 26 bases lay in between.